These 3 T cell receptor beta chains were sequenced from one sample in a study of a mutant IDH1 vaccine in newly diagnosed glioma. These receptors' targets are unknown. This table comes from immunoSEQ multiplex PCR, and its TCRdb copy is limited to in-frame clones, with some not included. The data show 20,000 to 30,000 clones, roughly 85% seen once. Time point described: week 35, safety follow-up. Each vaccine dose was 300 ug of mutant IDH1 20-mer peptide, with topical imiquimod. The sample in question was PBMCs, obtained from a glioma patient whose treatment included an IDH1 peptide vaccine. These receptors all stem from a young man with glioma.

The chain combines TRBV5-1 with TRBJ2-5; TRBD1 matches 7 bases. The CDR3 has 14 residues. Germline V gene sequence: CDR1 SGHRS, CDR2 YFSETQ. Trimming took 2 bases from V and 3 from J; bases not matched to a gene: 4. CDR3 sequence (DNA): TGCGCCAGCAGCTTACGGGACAGAGAAGAGACCCAGTACTTC. This gives the protein CASSLRDREETQYF.

The rearrangement uses TRBV30 and TRBJ2-1; D may be TRBD1 (6 bases). In germline, CDR1 is GTSNPN, CDR2 SVGIG (reference sequence). V shed 0 bases and J shed 4 bases, with 10 bases lying between them. CDR3 length equals 14 residues. Here the CDR3 DNA reads TGTGCCTGGAGTGTAGGGGGTCAATACAATGAGCAGTTCTTC. Translation gives CAWSVGGQYNEQFF.

On this clone itself: This sample includes further DNA sequences coding for the same CDR3. The chain combines TRBV30 with TRBJ1-5, with no clear D. The CDR3 has 13 residues. V shed 3 bases and J shed 0 bases, with 6 bases lying between them. CDR1 is GTSNPN, CDR2 SVGIG, per germline (reference sequence). CDR3 nucleotides: TGTGCCTGGAGCGTTGATAGCAATCAGCCCCAGCATTTT. Amino acids: CAWSVDSNQPQHF.